The 9 T cell receptor beta chains listed next were all sequenced from one sample in a study of blood T cell repertoires in COVID-19. Assay: immunoSEQ multiplex PCR; the TCRdb copy retains only in-frame clones and omits some. In the table there are some 76,000 clones, roughly 89% of which are singletons. The sample was peripheral blood. All receptors derive from a man aged 55-75 years with acute or convalescent COVID-19.

The chain recombines TRBV19 with TRBJ1-2; D is possibly TRBD1 (6 bases). The CDR3 sequence is 14 residues long. The germline V and J ends were trimmed by 3 bases and 4 bases, with 12 bases remaining between them. Germline assignment: CDR1 LNHDA and CDR2 SQIVND (reference sequence). Here the CDR3 DNA reads TGTGCCAGTAGTATGGATGACAGGAGCTATGGCTACACCTTC. This sequence encodes CASSMDDRSYGYTF.

In its sample, this clone was seen once. The gene calls are TRBV6-5 and TRBJ2-5; TRBD1 matches at 8 bases. This CDR3 has 12 amino acids. Germline loops: CDR1 MNHEY, CDR2 SVGAGI. V gave up 7 bases and J gave up 6 bases; unmatched junction bases: 4. In DNA form, the CDR3 reads TGTGCCAGCAACGACAGGGGACAGACCCAGTACTTC. It translates to CASNDRGQTQYF.

V is TRBV2 and J is TRBJ1-2; no reliable D call. Trimming removed 3 bases at V and 8 bases at J, with 13 bases between. Germline V gene data show CDR1 as SNHLY and CDR2 as FYNNEI. This CDR3 is built from 13 residues. The CDR3 reads CASSERPLQGYTF. CDR3 DNA sequence: TGTGCCAGCAGTGAGAGACCCCTACAGGGCTACACCTTC.

The chain couples TRBV12-5 to TRBJ2-5, with TRBD2 identical over 9 bases. With V trimmed by 0 bases and J by 5 bases, 13 bases remained unmatched. This CDR3 has 18 amino acids. The germline gives CDR1 LGHNT, CDR2 FRNRAP. In DNA, the CDR3 is TGTGCTAGTGGTTTGGTACAGGGGCCTAGCGGGGCTATGGAGACCCAGTACTTC. It translates to CASGLVQGPSGAMETQYF.

The chain uses TRBV5-1 and TRBJ1-2; 8 nucleotides match TRBD1. The CDR3 is made up of 17 amino acids. The ends lost 0 bases at V and 1 base at J; junction bases unmatched: 8. CDR1 is SGHRS and CDR2 is YFSETQ in the germline V gene. CDR3 in amino acids: CASSLEMADRVNYGYTF. DNA of the CDR3: TGCGCCAGCAGCTTGGAGATGGCGGACAGGGTTAACTATGGCTACACCTTC. Filled out from reference TRBV5-1 and TRBJ1-2, the complete variable domain reads KAGVTQTPRYLIKTRGQQVTLSCSPISGHRSVSWYQQTPGQGLQFLFEYFSETQRNKGNFPGRFSGRQFSNSRSEMNVSTLELGDSALYLCASSLEMADRVNYGYTFGSGTRLTVV.

The CDR3 spells CASQTGLSSYEQYF. CDR3 in DNA: TGTGCCAGCCAGACAGGGCTGAGCTCCTACGAGCAGTACTTC. The chain has TRBV28 and TRBJ2-7; 7 nucleotides match TRBD1. The germline V gene encodes CDR1 MDHEN and CDR2 SYDVKM. The CDR3 consists of 14 residues. Germline trimming cut 8 bases from V and 0 bases from J; bases unmatched to any gene: 7.

CDR3 protein: CASSPSDRTLAEFF. The DNA of the CDR3 is TGTGCCAGCTCACCATCCGATCGTACGCTAGCGGAGTTCTTC. The chain uses TRBV18 and TRBJ2-1, with 7 bases lining up with TRBD2. CDR3 length: 14 residues. Germline loops: CDR1 KGHSH, CDR2 LQKENI. The J segment lost 14 bases and the V segment lost 2 bases, leaving 12 bases of the junction unmatched.

The V gene is TRBV18, the J gene TRBJ2-2; 7 bases fit TRBD1. Losses at the gene ends were 2 bases for V and 3 bases for J; bases not matched to a gene: 6. This CDR3 comprises 16 residues. Germline values: CDR1 KGHSH, CDR2 LQKENI. CDR3 in amino acids: CASSPTQTGDTGELFF. The CDR3 DNA sequence: TGTGCCAGCTCACCAACCCAAACAGGGGACACCGGGGAGCTGTTTTTT.

This chain connects TRBV10-3 to TRBJ1-3; D is ambiguous. Trimming shortened V by 4 bases and J by 0 bases, and 10 bases separated the two germline ends. This CDR3 spans 15 amino acids. The germline V gene has CDR1 ENHRY and CDR2 SYGVKD. CDR3 in amino acids: CAISVGTDSGNTIYF. The CDR3 DNA follows: TGTGCCATCAGTGTGGGCACAGACTCTGGAAACACCATATATTTT.